This TCR beta chain was recorded in a study of cytomegalovirus exposure and HLA in healthy donors. The PCR contained 60 Vbeta and 13 Jbeta primers. Clones were read by immunoSEQ multiplex PCR, and TCRdb kept only the in-frame ones, dropping some. The sample holds around 180,000 clones, 80% to 90% seen once. Comment on this clone: What it binds is unknown.

Regarding the study as a whole: 87-base-pair reads could not separate some V segments, including TRBV6-2 and TRBV6-3.

V was clipped by 0 bases and J by 3 bases; unmatched bases: 5. This CDR3 spans 16 amino acids. Germline V gene lookup returns CDR1 KGHSH and CDR2 LQKENI. Material: PBMCs. This receptor was obtained from a girl aged 5-17 years in good health and CMV-seropositive. The chain carries TRBV18 and TRBJ2-7; 10 bases match TRBD2. CDR3 amino acids: CASSPPGTSVLYEQYF. Written as DNA, the CDR3 is TGTGCCAGCTCACCACCGGGGACTAGCGTGCTCTACGAGCAGTACTTC. Together with reference TRBV18 and TRBJ2-7, the CDR3 gives the full variable domain: NAGVMQNPRHLVRRRGQEARLRCSPMKGHSHVYWYRQLPEEGLKFMVYLQKENIIDESGMPKERFSAEFPKEGPSILRIQQVVRGDSAAYFCASSPPGTSVLYEQYFGPGTRLTVT.